The rows below give T cell receptor beta chains drawn from one sample of a study of blood T cell repertoires in COVID-19. Assay: immunoSEQ multiplex PCR; the TCRdb copy retains only in-frame clones and omits some. The repertoire includes about 71,000 clones, roughly 76% of them detected once, and around 28% sits in the top ten. Sequencing used peripheral blood. These TCRs come from an elderly woman with active or convalescent COVID-19. Both conserved end residues are part of each CDR3. The D gene is left open where the match is weak. Some rows have no size entry. The others give once, few or many, or a class for an expanded clone.

size	J	D	V	DNA	CDR3
.	TRBJ2-3	.	TRBV10-1	TGCGCCAGCAGCTTCGACTCCCCGAGCACAGATACGCAGTATTTT	CASSFDSPSTDTQYF
.	TRBJ1-6	.	TRBV12-5	TGTGCTAGTGGTTTGTCACAGGGTGATAATTCACCCCTCCACTTT	CASGLSQGDNSPLHF
few	TRBJ2-6	.	TRBV10-3	TGTGCCACCGGCTCTGGGGCCAACGTCCTGACTTTC	CATGSGANVLTF
.	TRBJ2-3	.	TRBV10-2	TGCGCCAGCAGTGTTTCCGCGCGGACAGATACGCAGTATTTT	CASSVSARTDTQYF
.	TRBJ2-2	TRBD1	TRBV5-5	TGTGCCAGCAGCACGACAGGGGGGGCGACGAACACCGGGGAGCTGTTTTTT	CASSTTGGATNTGELFF
.	TRBJ1-5	.	TRBV7-2	TGTGCCAGCAGCCCCCGGGCCGGGAACCAGCCCCAGCATTTT	CASSPRAGNQPQHF
.	TRBJ2-1	.	TRBV10-3	TGTGCCATCAGCGCCTCCTTAGACTACAATGAGCAGTTCTTC	CAISASLDYNEQFF
.	TRBJ2-5	TRBD1	TRBV19	TGTGCCAGTAGTATAACCCGGACAGGGAGGGAGACCCAGTACTTC	CASSITRTGRETQYF
once	TRBJ2-2	TRBD1	TRBV25-1	TGTGCCAGCAGTGACATGGGACAGGGTGATACCGGGGAGCTGTTTTTT	CASSDMGQGDTGELFF
.	TRBJ2-1	.	TRBV7-9	TGTGCCAGCAGCTTAACAGGTACTGAGCAGTTCTTC	CASSLTGTEQFF
.	TRBJ1-5	TRBD1	TRBV6-6	TGTGCCAGCAGTCCGTATATACCGGACAGGGATGCTCAGCCCCAGCATTTT	CASSPYIPDRDAQPQHF
.	TRBJ1-3	TRBD1	TRBV4-1	TGCGCCAGCAGCCCCGGCGCCAGGGGGCGTGGAAACACCATATATTTT	CASSPGARGRGNTIYF
few	TRBJ1-2	.	TRBV6-2/TRBV6-3	TGTGCCAGCAGTTACCGGGGGGTACGGCACTATGGCTACACCTTC	CASSYRGVRHYGYTF
.	TRBJ1-3	TRBD1	TRBV7-2	TGTGCCAGCAGCCCCCAATGGACAGGCTCTGGAAACACCATATATTTT	CASSPQWTGSGNTIYF
few	TRBJ2-7	.	TRBV19	TGTGCCAGTAGTACCCAGCCGGGTCCCTACGAGCAGTACTTC	CASSTQPGPYEQYF
.	TRBJ2-3	TRBD2	TRBV9	TGTGCCAGCAGCGCCGCTAGCGGGGGTAACACAGATACGCAGTATTTT	CASSAASGGNTDTQYF